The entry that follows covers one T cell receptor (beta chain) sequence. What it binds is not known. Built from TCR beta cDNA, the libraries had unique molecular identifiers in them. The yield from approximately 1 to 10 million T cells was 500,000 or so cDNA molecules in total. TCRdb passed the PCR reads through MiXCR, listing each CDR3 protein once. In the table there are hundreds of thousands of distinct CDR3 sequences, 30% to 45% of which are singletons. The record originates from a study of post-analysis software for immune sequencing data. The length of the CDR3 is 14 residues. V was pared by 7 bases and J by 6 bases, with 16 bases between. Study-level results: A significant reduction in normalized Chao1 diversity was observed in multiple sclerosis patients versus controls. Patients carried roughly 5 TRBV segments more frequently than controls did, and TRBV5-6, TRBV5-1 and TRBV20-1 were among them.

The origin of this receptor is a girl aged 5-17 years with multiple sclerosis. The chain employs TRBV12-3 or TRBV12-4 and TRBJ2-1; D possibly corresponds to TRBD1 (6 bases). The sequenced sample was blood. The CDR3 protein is CASNLPPGVNEQFF. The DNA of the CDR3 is TGTGCCAGCAACCTCCCCCCAGGGGTCAATGAGCAGTTCTTC.